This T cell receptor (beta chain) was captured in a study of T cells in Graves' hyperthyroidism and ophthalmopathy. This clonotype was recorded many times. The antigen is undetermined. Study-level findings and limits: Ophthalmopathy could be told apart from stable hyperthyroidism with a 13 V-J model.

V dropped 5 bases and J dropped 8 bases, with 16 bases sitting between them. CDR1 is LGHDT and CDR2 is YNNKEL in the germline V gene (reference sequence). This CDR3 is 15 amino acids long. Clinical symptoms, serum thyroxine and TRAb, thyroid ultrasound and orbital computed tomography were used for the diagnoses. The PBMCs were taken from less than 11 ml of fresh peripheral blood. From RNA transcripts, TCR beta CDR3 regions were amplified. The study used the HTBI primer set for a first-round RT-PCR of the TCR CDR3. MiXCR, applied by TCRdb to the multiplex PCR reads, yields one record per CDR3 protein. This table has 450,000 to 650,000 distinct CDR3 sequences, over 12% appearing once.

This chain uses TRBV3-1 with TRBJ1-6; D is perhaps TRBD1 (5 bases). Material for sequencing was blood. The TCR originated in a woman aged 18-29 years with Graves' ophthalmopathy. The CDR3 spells CASSFMWGTDSPLHF. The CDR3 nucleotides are TGTGCCAGCAGCTTCATGTGGGGGACCGATTCACCCCTCCACTTT. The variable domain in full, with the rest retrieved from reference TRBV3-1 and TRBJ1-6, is DTAVSQTPKYLVTQMGNDKSIKCEQNLGHDTMYWYKQDSKKFLKIMFSYNNKELIINETVPNRFSPKSPDKAHLNLHINSLELGDSAVYFCASSFMWGTDSPLHFGNGTRLTVT.